Listed below are T cell receptor beta chains from one sample, sequenced in a study. TCRdb re-derived calls from the multiplex PCR reads in MiXCR, one entry per CDR3 protein. The table includes nearly 1,000 distinct CDR3 sequences, 5.5% to 7% detected once. Sequenced sample: tumor-infiltrating naive CD4+ T cells sorted from the breast tumor. These TCRs come from a female donor with breast cancer. Both conserved end residues are part of each CDR3. The size entry is marked missing in some rows and otherwise reads once, few, many or a size class.

TRBV12-3/TRBV12-4,large,TRBJ1-2,CASSPGERGYGYTF
TRBV12-3/TRBV12-4,medium-sized,TRBJ1-2,CASSRRGSGATNYGYTF
TRBV12-3/TRBV12-4,medium-sized,TRBJ1-2,CATFRPDYGYTF
TRBV12-3/TRBV12-4,large,TRBJ1-2,CASSYTTGDGYTF
TRBV12-3/TRBV12-4,medium-sized,TRBJ1-2,CASSLRGGDGYTF
TRBV12-3/TRBV12-4,medium-sized,TRBJ1-2,CASSRSWRNGYTF
TRBV12-3/TRBV12-4,.,TRBJ1-2,CASNLQGRIFGYTF
TRBV12-3/TRBV12-4,.,TRBJ1-2,CASSPRTAGDYGYTF
TRBV12-3/TRBV12-4,medium-sized,TRBJ1-2,CASRDFRYGYTF
TRBV12-3/TRBV12-4,medium-sized,TRBJ1-2,CASSRPGREGYGYTF
TRBV12-3/TRBV12-4,large,TRBJ1-2,CAIRPTGDGYTF
TRBV12-3/TRBV12-4,medium-sized,TRBJ1-2,CASSFSGPGTHYGYTF
TRBV12-3/TRBV12-4,large,TRBJ1-2,CASSFGWDYGYTF
TRBV12-3/TRBV12-4,.,TRBJ1-2,CASSLYRAGYTF